The T cell receptor beta chain under discussion was sequenced for a study of vaccination effects on CD4 cells after COVID-19. After expansion with viral peptide pools in the ViraFEST assay, antigen-specific CD4+ T cells were sequenced. Scientists isolated CD4+ T cells after a roughly nine-day culture period ended. Two-dose vaccination with either BNT162b2 or mRNA-1273 was given to the participants. Germline V gene lookup returns CDR1 LGHNA and CDR2 YNFKEQ. V shed 2 bases and J shed 7 bases, with 21 bases lying between them. The CDR3 runs to 16 residues. Produced via immunoSEQ multiplex PCR; TCRdb's table is partial and in-frame only. The data show roughly 15,000 clones, just under 70% seen once. Turning to this clone: Its matching antigen is unknown.

The J gene is TRBJ2-7, the V gene TRBV4-2; possible D gene TRBD1, 6 bases. The sequences come from CD4+ T cells from PBMCs cultured with SARS-CoV-2 spike peptides, collected after COVID-19 vaccination. This sequence was found in a human donor who received a COVID-19 vaccine. CDR3 sequence (DNA): TGTGCCAGCAGCCAAACGGTCACAGGACAGTCGGGGGAGCAGTACTTC. Amino acids: CASSQTVTGQSGEQYF.